A single sample is the source of the 21 T cell receptor beta chains below, sequenced in a study of blood T cell repertoires in COVID-19. Produced via immunoSEQ multiplex PCR; TCRdb's table is partial and in-frame only. The table lists over 250,000 clones, about 85% of them singletons. The sample comprised PBMCs or T cells enriched from blood (not recorded which). The receptors here all came from a woman in her fifties or sixties who had recovered from COVID-19.

The chain carries TRBV28 and TRBJ2-1; D not certain. CDR1 is MDHEN and CDR2 is SYDVKM in the germline V gene. V lost 2 bases to trimming and J lost 1 base, with 6 bases between them. This CDR3 has 14 amino acids. For the CDR3, the DNA is TGTGCCAGCAGTTTAGTCGGTTCCTACAATGAGCAGTTCTTC. It translates to CASSLVGSYNEQFF. Looking up the rest from reference TRBV28 and TRBJ2-1 gives the full variable domain: DVKVTQSSRYLVKRTGEKVFLECVQDMDHENMFWYRQDPGLGLRLIYFSYDVKMKEKGDIPEGYSVSREKKERFSLILESASTNQTSMYLCASSLVGSYNEQFFGPGTRLTVL.

The chain links TRBV5-6 to TRBJ2-7; no reliable D call. V was cut by 0 bases and J by 5 bases, with 15 bases left in between. The germline gives CDR1 SGHDT, CDR2 YYEEEE. The CDR3 runs to 15 residues. The CDR3 is CASSLGAVKSHEQYF. The CDR3 region has the DNA TGTGCCAGCAGCTTGGGCGCGGTGAAATCCCACGAGCAGTACTTC.

This chain joins TRBV21-1 and TRBJ1-1; the table gives TRBD1 as D, unverified against the DNA. TRBV21-1 is given as a pseudogene. CDR3 length: 15 residues. The CDR3 sequence is CASSIIQGPYTEAFF. Here the CDR3 DNA reads TGTGCCAGCAGCATTATTCAGGGGCCCTACACTGAAGCTTTCTTT.

This chain joins TRBV18 and TRBJ2-1, with TRBD1 matching over 7 bases. Unmatched junction bases numbered 10, after V lost 6 bases and J lost 8 bases. CDR3 length equals 14 residues. CDR1 is KGHSH and CDR2 is LQKENI in the germline V gene. As DNA, the CDR3 is TGTGCCAGCTCTCGAGGGACAGATGTCGATGAGCAGTTCTTC. Amino acids: CASSRGTDVDEQFF. Combining the CDR3 with reference TRBV18 and TRBJ2-1 gives the whole variable domain NAGVMQNPRHLVRRRGQEARLRCSPMKGHSHVYWYRQLPEEGLKFMVYLQKENIIDESGMPKERFSAEFPKEGPSILRIQQVVRGDSAAYFCASSRGTDVDEQFFGPGTRLTVL.

The chain uses TRBV27 and TRBJ1-6; TRBD1 is a possible D gene (6 bases). The CDR3 spans 15 residues. Germline V gives CDR1 MNHEY, CDR2 SMNVEV (reference sequence). The germline V and J ends were trimmed by 3 bases and 5 bases, with 11 bases remaining between them. The CDR3 nucleotides are TGTGCCAGCAGTTTCTACAGGGCCAATAATTCACCCCTCCACTTT. The encoded protein is CASSFYRANNSPLHF.

The chain combines TRBV14 with TRBJ2-5; 11 nucleotides line up with TRBD2. CDR3 length: 17 residues. Germline V CDR1 and CDR2: SGHDN, FVKESK. V shed 4 bases, J shed 5 bases, and the junction held 12 bases outside the gene matches. This chain's CDR3 is CASSRTYSGRAEETQYF. The CDR3 region has the DNA TGTGCCAGCAGCCGTACTTATAGCGGGAGGGCCGAGGAGACCCAGTACTTC.

This chain joins TRBV21-1 and TRBJ1-6; TRBD1 was called by the table and not checked on the DNA. TRBV21-1 is reported as a pseudogene. This CDR3 contains 15 residues. As DNA, the CDR3 is TGTGCCAGCACCAACAGGGAAGAGAATCGTTCACCCCTCCACTTT. It yields the protein CASTNREENRSPLHF.

The V gene is TRBV4-2, the J gene TRBJ1-5; maybe TRBD1 (5 bases). Germline values: CDR1 LGHNA, CDR2 YNFKEQ. The CDR3 spans 13 residues. The V gene lost 4 bases and the J gene lost 9 bases, with 13 bases spanning the gap. The CDR3 region is CASSPQGERPQHF. In nucleotides, the CDR3 is TGTGCCAGCAGCCCCCAGGGCGAGCGGCCCCAGCATTTT.

The gene calls are TRBV6-5 and TRBJ1-5; D is uncertain. The CDR3 sequence is 14 residues long. Trimming took 6 bases from V and 2 from J, leaving 11 bases between them. Germline loops: CDR1 MNHEY, CDR2 SVGAGI. This CDR3 reads CASRWPAGNQPQHF. CDR3 nucleotide sequence: TGTGCCAGCAGATGGCCCGCCGGCAATCAGCCCCAGCATTTT.

The CDR3 is CASFPLLGSTDTQYF. The CDR3 nucleotides are TGTGCCAGCTTCCCCCTTCTAGGCAGCACAGATACGCAGTATTTT. J is TRBJ2-3 and V is TRBV9; no firm D call. The CDR3 extends over 15 amino acids. The V gene's germline CDR1 is SGDLS and CDR2 YYNGEE. Trimming took 7 bases from V and 0 from J, leaving 15 bases between them.

The chain joins TRBV27 to TRBJ2-7, with 10 nucleotides matching TRBD2. Germline V lookup: CDR1 MNHEY, CDR2 SMNVEV (reference sequence). The V and J ends lost 6 bases and 3 bases, in that order; junction bases with no gene match: 8. This CDR3 region has 15 residues. Here the CDR3 DNA reads TGTGCCAGCAGCCCTCAGGGACTAGCGCGCTACGAGCAGTACTTC. Translating gives CASSPQGLARYEQYF.

This sequence joins TRBV27 and TRBJ2-1, with 10 bases lining up with TRBD2. V lost 6 bases, J lost 10 bases, and 12 bases stayed unmatched. The CDR3 consists of 15 residues. The V gene's germline CDR1 is MNHEY and CDR2 SMNVEV (reference sequence). As DNA, the CDR3 is TGTGCCAGCAGCCCCGGACTAGCGGACCCCTCGGAGCAGTTCTTC. Protein product: CASSPGLADPSEQFF.

The chain uses TRBV11-2 and TRBJ1-3; D gene unclear. This CDR3 is built from 14 residues. The V end was cut by 5 bases, the J end by 0 bases, with 8 bases between. Germline CDR1 is SGHAT and CDR2 is FQNNGV. The CDR3 loop reads CASSIGFSGNTIYF. CDR3 sequence (DNA): TGTGCCAGCAGCATCGGTTTCTCTGGAAACACCATATATTTT. The entire variable domain, with the rest obtained from reference TRBV11-2 and TRBJ1-3, is as follows: EAGVAQSPRYKIIEKRQSVAFWCNPISGHATLYWYQQILGQGPKLLIQFQNNGVVDDSQLPKDRFSAERLKGVDSTLKIQPAKLEDSAVYLCASSIGFSGNTIYFGEGSWLTVV.

The J gene is TRBJ2-7, the V gene TRBV24-1; D remains ambiguous. The CDR3 has 11 amino acids. The germline V gene has CDR1 KGHDR and CDR2 SFDVKD. The V and J ends lost 0 bases and 6 bases respectively, with 2 bases between them. The CDR3 DNA is TGTGCCACCAGTGATTTGCTCGAGCAGTACTTC. This codes for CATSDLLEQYF.

The CDR3 nucleotides are TGTGCCAGCAGCACCAGAACCCTGACTAGCGGTGACAATGAGCAGTTCTTC. This gives the protein CASSTRTLTSGDNEQFF. The rearrangement links TRBV7-2 to TRBJ2-1; 9 nucleotides line up with TRBD2. The CDR3 has 17 amino acids. The germline V gene has CDR1 SGHTA and CDR2 FQGNSA. Germline trimming cut 5 bases from V and 5 bases from J; bases unmatched to any gene: 13.

V and J are TRBV3-1 (or the pseudogene TRBV3-2) and TRBJ2-1; no clear D gene. From germline, CDR1 is LGHDT and CDR2 YNNKEL (reference sequence). V lost 2 bases and J lost 9, with 8 bases in between. The length of the CDR3 is 12 residues. Here the CDR3 reads CASSQSSREQFF. The DNA of the CDR3 is TGTGCCAGCAGCCAAAGTTCGCGTGAGCAGTTCTTC.

This chain links TRBV28 with TRBJ1-3; TRBD1 might be the D (5 bases). The germline V and J ends were trimmed by 2 bases and 2 bases, with 13 bases remaining between them. This CDR3 region has 16 residues. CDR1 MDHEN and CDR2 SYDVKM come from the germline V gene. This CDR3 is CASSLGATQAGNTIYF. Written as DNA, the CDR3 is TGTGCCAGCAGTTTAGGGGCGACCCAGGCTGGAAACACCATATATTTT. The full variable domain, completed using reference TRBV28 and TRBJ1-3, is DVKVTQSSRYLVKRTGEKVFLECVQDMDHENMFWYRQDPGLGLRLIYFSYDVKMKEKGDIPEGYSVSREKKERFSLILESASTNQTSMYLCASSLGATQAGNTIYFGEGSWLTVV.

The chain uses TRBV18 and TRBJ2-7; D is undetermined. The CDR3 is 14 residues long. V lost 1 base, J lost 1 base, and 8 bases lay in between. Germline loops: CDR1 KGHSH, CDR2 LQKENI. CDR3 sequence reads: CASSPRDWSYEQYF. For the CDR3, the DNA is TGTGCCAGCTCACCACGTGACTGGTCCTACGAGCAGTACTTC.

This clone was found once. The gene calls are TRBV6-5 and TRBJ1-5; D might be TRBD1 (6 bases). Looked up from germline, CDR1 is MNHEY and CDR2 is SVGAGI. The CDR3 has 15 residues. V lost 5 bases to trimming and J lost 1 base, with 12 bases between them. Here the CDR3 DNA reads TGTGCCAGCAGTAAAACCGGGACAAGCAATCAGCCCCAGCATTTT. Translated: CASSKTGTSNQPQHF.

The CDR3, as DNA: TGTGCCAGCAGCTTACGGGCGGGAGGGCCGGGCACCGGGGAGCTGTTTTTT. Protein sequence: CASSLRAGGPGTGELFF. V is TRBV5-5 and J is TRBJ2-2, with TRBD2 matching over 9 bases. The germline gives CDR1 SGHKS, CDR2 YYEKEE (reference sequence). J gave up 4 bases and V 2 bases, and 9 bases lay outside the gene matches. CDR3 length: 17 amino acids.

V usage is TRBV21-1 and J usage is TRBJ2-1; the table's D gene call, TRBD2, was not cross checked with the DNA. TRBV21-1 is shown as a pseudogene. CDR3 length equals 15 residues. The CDR3 DNA is TGTGCCAGCAGCAACGATGGGACTAGCGGTTTTGAGCAGTTCTTC. Its protein is CASSNDGTSGFEQFF.